The 3 T cell receptor beta chains below were found in one sample sequenced in a study of early T cells in non-severe SARS-CoV-2 infection. MiXCR, run by TCRdb on the 5' RACE reads, gives a single entry per CDR3 protein. In the table there are roughly 26,000 distinct CDR3 sequences, 5.1% of which are singletons. The sample taken for sequencing was whole blood. Every receptor here comes from an adult who was a healthcare worker with PCR-confirmed SARS-CoV-2 infection or an uninfected control (not recorded which).

This clonotype has just a few counts. The CDR3 sequence: CASSVGRDTQYF. CDR3 bases: TGTGCCAGCTCCGTCGGGCGAGATACGCAGTATTTT. This chain joins TRBV25-1 and TRBJ2-3; D ambiguous. V lost 8 bases and J 5 bases, leaving 11 bases between the germline ends. CDR1 and CDR2 (germline): MGHDK, SYGVNS. CDR3 size: 12 residues.

This clonotype occurred many times. The CDR3 region has the DNA TGTGCCAGCAGCCAAGTACAGGGACGACAAGTCGCCGGGGAGCTGTTTTTT. It specifies CASSQVQGRQVAGELFF. The rearrangement uses TRBV3-1 and TRBJ2-2; TRBD1 might be the D (6 bases). Germline V gene lookup returns CDR1 LGHDT and CDR2 YNNKEL (reference sequence). Trimming removed 1 base from V and 6 bases from J, with 18 bases in between. This CDR3 region has 17 residues.

This clonotype was detected ten times or more. V and J are TRBV7-9 and TRBJ1-2; the D gene is possibly TRBD1 (6 bases). V lost 5 bases, J lost 6 bases, and 13 bases lay in between. This CDR3 is built from 13 residues. CDR1 is SEHNR, CDR2 FQNEAQ, per germline (reference sequence). DNA of the CDR3: TGTGCCAGCAGCGCTACAGGGCCTGATGGCTACACCTTC. Protein: CASSATGPDGYTF. The full variable domain, completed using reference TRBV7-9 and TRBJ1-2, is DTGVSQNPRHKITKRGQNVTFRCDPISEHNRLYWYRQTLGQGPEFLTYFQNEAQLEKSRLLSDRFSAERPKGSFSTLEIQRTEQGDSAMYLCASSATGPDGYTFGSGTRLTVV.